This T cell receptor (beta chain) was profiled in a study of T-cell memory formation after mild COVID-19. Study-level information: Among the donors, TCR clusters were largely specific to each donor.

Study results and limitations: The study detected some responding clones in pre-infection memory, suggesting cross-reactive memory joined. CD8+ contracting clones occupied EMRA, while CD4+ ones occupied mainly CM and EM.

Details on this clonotype: Its antigen is still unknown.

Constant-segment primers served in 5'RACE that generated TCR alpha and TCR beta cDNA libraries bearing sample barcodes and UMIs. TCRdb called the 5' RACE reads again in MiXCR, with one record for every CDR3 protein. Of some 600,000 distinct CDR3 sequences listed, around 16% are singletons. The CDR3 runs to 17 residues. V lost 0 bases and J 5 bases, leaving 20 bases between the germline ends. Germline lookup yields CDR1 SNHLY and CDR2 FYNNEI. V is TRBV2 and J is TRBJ2-7; D might be TRBD2 (6 bases). The sequence came from an adult woman who had mild COVID-19 (a few samples of this study predate the infection). Cell type and time point are not known. Sequencing was done on a sample of PBMCs or a T cell subset sorted from them (not recorded which). CDR3 nucleotide sequence: TGTGCCAGCAGTGAAGCAAGCTTCGCGGGGATTGGCGACGAGCAGTACTTC. Translating gives CASSEASFAGIGDEQYF.